Listed below are T cell receptor beta chains from one sample, sequenced in a study of blood T cell repertoires in COVID-19. TCRdb's table, derived via immunoSEQ multiplex PCR, lists solely in-frame clones and lacks some. The data contain some 50,000 clones, approximately 90% of them seen just once; the ten biggest clones take up 6.2%. The sequenced sample was peripheral blood. These TCRs come from a man aged 35-49 years with acute or convalescent COVID-19. The CDR3 runs from the conserved cysteine through the conserved F or W. The D gene is left open where the match is weak. For some rows the clone size is stated as once, few or many, or as a class when expanded; others skip it.

v_gene	len	d_gene	j_gene	abundance	CDR3nt	CDR3aa
TRBV27	13	.	TRBJ1-2	once	TGTGCCAGCCGAACAGGGAGAAACTATGGCTACACCTTC	CASRTGRNYGYTF
TRBV7-3	16	.	TRBJ2-5	.	TGTGCCAGCAGCTTAACCCCGGACCCAGGAGGCGAGACCCAGTACTTC	CASSLTPDPGGETQYF
TRBV7-9	15	TRBD1	TRBJ2-2	.	TGTGCCAGCAGCTCCGGGACAGGGATAACCGGGGAGCTGTTTTTT	CASSSGTGITGELFF
TRBV6-2/TRBV6-3	14	TRBD1	TRBJ1-4	.	TGTGCCAGCAGTTCGGGACAGGCCCGGGAAAAACTGTTTTTT	CASSSGQAREKLFF
TRBV30	13	.	TRBJ2-1	.	TGTGCCTGGAATAAAGGCGGTTACAATGAGCAGTTCTTC	CAWNKGGYNEQFF
TRBV6-5	14	.	TRBJ1-1	.	TGTGCCAGCACAAGGGGGTCGGTGAACACTGAAGCTTTCTTT	CASTRGSVNTEAFF
TRBV30	15	.	TRBJ1-2	.	TGTGCCTGGAACAGGGCTTCTAGTTTCAATGATGGCTACACCTTC	CAWNRASSFNDGYTF
TRBV5-4	14	TRBD1	TRBJ1-2	.	TGTGCCAGCAGCTGGGGACAGGCTAACTATGGCTACACCTTC	CASSWGQANYGYTF
TRBV11-2	13	.	TRBJ1-1	.	TGTGCCAGCAGCTTTTCACAGAACACTGAAGCTTTCTTT	CASSFSQNTEAFF
TRBV6-2/TRBV6-3	16	TRBD2	TRBJ2-1	.	TGTGCCAGCAGCGCCACCCTAGCGGGAGTTGGAAATGAGCAGTTCTTC	CASSATLAGVGNEQFF
TRBV6-4	15	.	TRBJ2-2	.	TGTGCCAGCAAGGACTACCCCGCGGGCACCGGGGAGCTGTTTTTT	CASKDYPAGTGELFF
TRBV5-1	16	TRBD1	TRBJ2-7	.	TGCGCCAGCAGCTTGGCCACTGGACAGGGGTTTTACGAGCAGTACTTC	CASSLATGQGFYEQYF
TRBV10-1	13	.	TRBJ1-1	.	TGCGCCAGCAGAGTTGACAGGAACACTGAAGCTTTCTTT	CASRVDRNTEAFF
TRBV29-1	13	TRBD1	TRBJ2-7	.	TGCAGCGTTGAAGGACAGGGGGCCTACGAGCAGTACTTC	CSVEGQGAYEQYF
TRBV4-1	16	.	TRBJ2-4	.	TGCGCCAGCAGCCCACAAGGGCGGGTGCCCAAAAACATTCAGTACTTC	CASSPQGRVPKNIQYF
TRBV6-1	11	.	TRBJ2-1	.	TGTGCCAGCAGTGAGAGAAGAGAGCAGTTCTTC	CASSERREQFF
TRBV27	17	.	TRBJ1-4	once	TGTGCCAGCAGTTTAATGTCGCGGGCGGTCACTAATGAAAAACTGTTTTTT	CASSLMSRAVTNEKLFF
TRBV5-6	13	.	TRBJ1-1	once	TGTGCCAGCAGCTTGGCGGGGGAAACTGAAGCTTTCTTT	CASSLAGETEAFF
TRBV19	15	.	TRBJ1-1	few	TGTGCCAGTAGTATCGGCTTATCCAGGGACACTGAAGCTTTCTTT	CASSIGLSRDTEAFF
TRBV4-2	13	.	TRBJ2-1	.	TGTGCCAGCAGCCAAGATCCGTCCAGAGAGCAGTTCTTC	CASSQDPSREQFF
TRBV27	18	.	TRBJ2-1	once	TGTGCCAGCAGTTTCTCATCACTGGACAGAAATTTATACAATGAGCAGTTCTTC	CASSFSSLDRNLYNEQFF
TRBV7-2	17	TRBD2	TRBJ2-3	.	TGTGCCAGCAGCTTCCCGGGACTAGCGGGCCGCACAGATACGCAGTATTTT	CASSFPGLAGRTDTQYF
TRBV2	13	TRBD1	TRBJ2-1	once	TGTGCCAGCAGGGGACAGCGACCCAATGAGCAGTTCTTC	CASRGQRPNEQFF
TRBV6-1	16	.	TRBJ1-1	.	TGTGCCAGCAGTGAAATCGGTGGCAGGGCGAACACTGAAGCTTTCTTT	CASSEIGGRANTEAFF
TRBV6-5	15	TRBD1	TRBJ2-3	.	TGTGCCAGCAGTTCCTGGACAGGAAGCACAGATACGCAGTATTTT	CASSSWTGSTDTQYF
TRBV19	14	TRBD1	TRBJ1-2	.	TGTGCCAGTAAGCCCCGGGACAGGGGCGGAAGCTACACCTTC	CASKPRDRGGSYTF
TRBV5-1	14	.	TRBJ2-7	.	TGCGCCAGCAAAGTGTTACCGGGGTCCTACGAGCAGTACTTC	CASKVLPGSYEQYF
TRBV30	13	TRBD2	TRBJ2-7	.	TGTGCCTGGAAAAGTAGCGGGAGCTACGAGCAGTACTTC	CAWKSSGSYEQYF
TRBV2	15	TRBD1	TRBJ2-1	.	TGTGCCAGCAAAAGAACAGGGGTATTCTACAATGAGCAGTTCTTC	CASKRTGVFYNEQFF
TRBV13	13	.	TRBJ2-7	.	TGTGCCAGCAGCTTAAGGAGAGTCGACGAGCAGTACTTC	CASSLRRVDEQYF
TRBV10-3	10	.	TRBJ2-3	once	TGTGCCATCGGTCGGGATACGCAGTATTTT	CAIGRDTQYF
TRBV18	16	.	TRBJ1-2	.	TGTGCCAGCTCACCAATGGGGGCTAACCCTAACTATGGCTACACCTTC	CASSPMGANPNYGYTF
TRBV19	15	TRBD1	TRBJ1-1	few	TGTGCCAGTAGTAAAATGACAGGGACCAGAGGTGAAGCTTTCTTT	CASSKMTGTRGEAFF
TRBV5-8	14	.	TRBJ1-5	.	TGTGCCAGCAGCGTGAGGCCTCGCAATCAGCCCCAGCATTTT	CASSVRPRNQPQHF
TRBV6-5	15	TRBD1	TRBJ1-2	.	TGTGCCAGCAGTTACTCCCGGGCAGGGGGGAATGGCTACACCTTC	CASSYSRAGGNGYTF
TRBV11-2	15	.	TRBJ2-7	.	TGTGCCAGCAGCTTCAACCGCGGGACTGCCTACGAGCAGTACTTC	CASSFNRGTAYEQYF
TRBV7-3	15	TRBD2	TRBJ2-1	once	TGTGCCAGCAGCCGGGGACTAAGCTCCTACAATGAGCAGTTCTTC	CASSRGLSSYNEQFF
TRBV7-2	18	TRBD2	TRBJ2-4	.	TGTGCCAGCAGCTTGGGACTAGCGGGAGGCCAGCTCAAAAACATTCAGTACTTC	CASSLGLAGGQLKNIQYF
TRBV15	14	.	TRBJ2-1	medium-sized	TGTGCCACCGGAAGCTCGACGGGAGCGGGTGAGCAGTTCTTC	CATGSSTGAGEQFF
TRBV5-1	14	TRBD1	TRBJ1-2	.	TGCGCCAGCAGCTTTATGCAGGGGGACTATGGCTACACCTTC	CASSFMQGDYGYTF
TRBV19	16	.	TRBJ1-3	.	TGTGCCAGTAGTCTTACCCTAAGAAGATCTGGAAACACCATATATTTT	CASSLTLRRSGNTIYF
TRBV5-1	15	.	TRBJ2-2	.	TGCGCCAGCAGCCTCGGGGATTCGAACACCGGGGAGCTGTTTTTT	CASSLGDSNTGELFF
TRBV5-5	15	.	TRBJ2-7	once	TGTGCCAGCAGCCCGCTCTCCGGGGGAACCTACGAGCAGTACTTC	CASSPLSGGTYEQYF
TRBV7-9	15	TRBD2	TRBJ2-1	.	TGTGCCAGCAGACAAAGCGGGGGCTCCTACAATGAGCAGTTCTTC	CASRQSGGSYNEQFF
TRBV19	14	.	TRBJ1-1	.	TGTGCCAGTAGTATTCAGGGTTGGAACACTGAAGCTTTCTTT	CASSIQGWNTEAFF
TRBV10-2	16	TRBD2	TRBJ2-1	.	TGCGCCAGCAGTGACTCGGGACTAGCGGTCTACAATGAGCAGTTCTTC	CASSDSGLAVYNEQFF
TRBV2	13	TRBD2	TRBJ2-1	.	TGTGCCAGCGCAGCGGGAAGGGACAATGAGCAGTTCTTC	CASAAGRDNEQFF
TRBV11-2	16	.	TRBJ2-3	.	TGTGCCAGCAGCGATTCTAACAAGCGAAGCAAAGATACGCAGTATTTT	CASSDSNKRSKDTQYF
TRBV19	16	TRBD1	TRBJ1-1	.	TGTGCCAGTAGTATAGGAAACAGGGGGCGCGGTACTGAAGCTTTCTTT	CASSIGNRGRGTEAFF
TRBV13	16	.	TRBJ1-2	.	TGTGCCAGCAGCTCCCCGGGGGGGGGACCTAACTATGGCTACACCTTC	CASSSPGGGPNYGYTF
TRBV6-5	15	.	TRBJ2-4	few	TGTGCCAGCAGAAAACAGGGCAGAGCCAAAAACATTCAGTACTTC	CASRKQGRAKNIQYF
TRBV5-1	15	.	TRBJ2-2	.	TGCGCCAGCAGCTTTGCGGGATCGAACACCGGGGAGCTGTTTTTT	CASSFAGSNTGELFF
TRBV18	15	TRBD2	TRBJ2-5	.	TGTGCCAGCTCACCACCGGCTAGCGGGGTACAGACCCAGTACTTC	CASSPPASGVQTQYF
TRBV19	14	.	TRBJ1-1	once	TGTGCCAGTAGTACTCAGGGGTGGAGCACTGAAGCTTTCTTT	CASSTQGWSTEAFF